This TCR beta chain is from a study of PD-1 blockade in classical Hodgkin lymphoma. General observations from the study: Newly diagnosed patients reportedly had lower baseline TCR diversity than healthy donors.

The germline gives CDR1 MNHEY, CDR2 SVGAGI. Deletions cut 0 bases from V and 12 bases from J, with 20 bases between. The CDR3 is made up of 15 amino acids. Clones were sequenced by immunoSEQ multiplex PCR, and TCRdb holds only the in-frame ones, with some missing. There are about 36,000 clones in the sample; approximately 69% occur only once, and roughly 13% lies in the top ten. Following autologous stem cell transplantation, relapse occurred in every patient, and exposure to brentuximab vedotin varied. This clone was counted between two and nine times. Its antigen remains unknown. The clonotype comes from a human donor with classical Hodgkin lymphoma. Sequences were derived from peripheral blood mononuclear cells (PBMCs), sampled before the second cycle of nivolumab. The chain is built from TRBV6-5 and TRBJ1-1, with a weak D call TRBD1 (6 bases). CDR3 coding DNA: TGTGCCAGCAGTTACTCGAGCGGGGGGCGCGGAAAAACTTTCTTT. Protein product: CASSYSSGGRGKTFF.